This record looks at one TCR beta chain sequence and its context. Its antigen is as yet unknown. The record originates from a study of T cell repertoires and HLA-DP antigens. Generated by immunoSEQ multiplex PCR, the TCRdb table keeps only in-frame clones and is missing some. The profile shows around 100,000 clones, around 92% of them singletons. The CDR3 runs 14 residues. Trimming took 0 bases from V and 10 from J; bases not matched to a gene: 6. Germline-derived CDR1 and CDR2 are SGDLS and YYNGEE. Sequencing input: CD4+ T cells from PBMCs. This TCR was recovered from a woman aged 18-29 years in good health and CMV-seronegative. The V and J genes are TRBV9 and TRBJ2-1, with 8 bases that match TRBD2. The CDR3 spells CASSVAGGPREQFF. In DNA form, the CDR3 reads TGTGCCAGCAGCGTAGCGGGGGGGCCTCGGGAGCAGTTCTTC.